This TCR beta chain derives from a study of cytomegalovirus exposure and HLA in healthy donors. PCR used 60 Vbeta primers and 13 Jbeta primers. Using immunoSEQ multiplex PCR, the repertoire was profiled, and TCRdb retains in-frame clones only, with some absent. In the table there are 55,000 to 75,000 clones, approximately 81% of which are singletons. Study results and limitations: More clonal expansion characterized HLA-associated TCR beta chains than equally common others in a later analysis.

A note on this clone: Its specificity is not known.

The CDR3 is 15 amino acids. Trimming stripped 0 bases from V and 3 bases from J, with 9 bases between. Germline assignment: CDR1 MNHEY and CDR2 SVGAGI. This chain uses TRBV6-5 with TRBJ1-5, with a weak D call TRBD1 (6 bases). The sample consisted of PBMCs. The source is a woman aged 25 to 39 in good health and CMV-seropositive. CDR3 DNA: TGTGCCAGCAGTTACTCACAGGGCCTCAATCAGCCCCAGCATTTT. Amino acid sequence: CASSYSQGLNQPQHF.